These T cell receptor beta chains were read from a single sample in a study of blood T cell repertoires in COVID-19. Assay used: immunoSEQ multiplex PCR; TCRdb lists only in-frame clones, some missing. The table shows 90,000 to 100,000 clones, with around 80% occurring only once. The specimen sequenced was peripheral blood. The receptor set was obtained from a man between 65 and 85 years old with acute or convalescent COVID-19. CDR3s include the opening cysteine and the closing phenylalanine or tryptophan. D genes are given only for firm matches. Some rows mark clone size as missing; the rest say once, few, many or name a class of expanded clone.

TRBJ1-1,-,-,TRBV28,TGTGCCAGCAGTATTGGGGGGTTGGGAGGGGGTGACACTGAAGCTTTCTTT,CASSIGGLGGGDTEAFF
TRBJ2-6,-,-,TRBV25-1,TGTGCCAGCAGGGGTTTGGGGGGTAGTGGGGCCAACGTCCTGACTTTC,CASRGLGGSGANVLTF
TRBJ1-2,-,-,TRBV5-4,TGTGCCAGCAGCTTGGAGACAGGCCAGGTCAGGCGCTATGGCTACACCTTC,CASSLETGQVRRYGYTF
TRBJ2-2,few,TRBD2,TRBV5-1,TGCGCCAGCAGCTTGGTTGGACTAGCGGGAGGACGTCCCGGGGAGCTGTTTTTT,CASSLVGLAGGRPGELFF
TRBJ2-5,-,TRBD1,TRBV7-2,TGTGCCAGCAGCTTAACGACAGGGGCAGTTTGGGAGACCCAGTACTTC,CASSLTTGAVWETQYF
TRBJ2-7,-,TRBD1,TRBV15,TGTGCCACCAGCGCCCGACAGGGTACGTACGAGCAGTACTTC,CATSARQGTYEQYF
TRBJ2-2,-,-,TRBV5-1,TGCGCCAGCAGCCGCGGCAGCTCCACCGGGGAGCTGTTTTTT,CASSRGSSTGELFF
TRBJ2-7,-,TRBD2,TRBV2,TGTGCCAGCAGGCGGACTAGCAGGTACGAGCAGTACTTC,CASRRTSRYEQYF
TRBJ1-6,-,TRBD1,TRBV6-1,TGTGCCAGCAGGGAAGGGGGCCGGAATTCACCCCTCCACTTT,CASREGGRNSPLHF
TRBJ2-2,-,TRBD2,TRBV28,TGTGCCAGCAGTTTAGGACTAGCGGGAGGTACCGGGGAGCTGTTTTTT,CASSLGLAGGTGELFF
TRBJ2-7,-,TRBD1,TRBV28,TGTGCCAGCAGTACTACCTCATGGACAGGGTGGTACGAGCAGTACTTC,CASSTTSWTGWYEQYF
TRBJ2-1,-,-,TRBV5-1,TGCGCCAGCAGCTTACTAATTGGCTACAATGAGCAGTTCTTC,CASSLLIGYNEQFF
TRBJ1-1,-,-,TRBV4-2,TGTGCCAGCAGCCAAGAAGGGCAGGGGAAGCCTGAAGCTTTCTTT,CASSQEGQGKPEAFF
TRBJ2-1,-,TRBD1,TRBV5-5,TGTGCCAGCAGCTTGGATTTCGGGACAGCTTTCAATGAGCAGTTCTTC,CASSLDFGTAFNEQFF
TRBJ1-3,-,TRBD1,TRBV5-4,TGTGCCAGCAGCCAGGACAGGGGGCAAGGAAACACCATATATTTT,CASSQDRGQGNTIYF
TRBJ1-5,-,-,TRBV6-5,TGTGCCAGCAGTTACAGGGGTAGCAATCAGCCCCAGCATTTT,CASSYRGSNQPQHF
TRBJ2-7,-,TRBD1,TRBV9,TGTGCCAGCAGCCTGGGCGGACAGGGGGTTGGCGAGCAGTACTTC,CASSLGGQGVGEQYF